The 32 T cell receptor beta chains below come from one sample, sequenced in a study of blood T cell repertoires in COVID-19. Clones were sequenced by immunoSEQ multiplex PCR, and TCRdb holds only the in-frame ones, with some missing. This sample has a few hundred thousand clones; around 87% occur once, and the top ten carry roughly 1%. The sequencing sample was made of peripheral blood. Receptors originate from a woman between 35 and 50 years old with COVID-19, enrolled during active disease.

The genes are TRBV9 and TRBJ2-1; TRBD2 matches at 11 bases. The CDR3 contains 15 residues. Germline-derived CDR1 and CDR2 are SGDLS and YYNGEE. With 5 bases clipped from V and 7 bases from J, the junction kept 8 bases outside the gene matches. CDR3 nucleotides: TGTGCCAGCAGTATAGCGGGAGGGCTTAAGAATGAGCAGTTCTTC. This encodes CASSIAGGLKNEQFF.

This CDR3 reads CASSFPSGTGNSPLHF. CDR3 in DNA: TGTGCCAGCAGCTTTCCCTCCGGGACAGGGAATTCACCCCTCCACTTT. The chain couples TRBV7-9 to TRBJ1-6, with 9 bases that match TRBD1. The CDR3 has 16 amino acids. After removal of 3 bases from V and 7 bases from J, the junction contained 7 bases not matched to a gene. Looked up from germline, CDR1 is SEHNR and CDR2 is FQNEAQ (reference sequence).

The chain uses TRBV5-1 and TRBJ1-6; TRBD1 matches at 8 bases. CDR3 length: 15 amino acids. Germline loops: CDR1 SGHRS, CDR2 YFSETQ. V trimming: 4 bases; J trimming: 8 bases; junction bases outside the gene matches: 8. CDR3 DNA: TGCGCCAGCAGCCCCTTGGACAGGGCGTATTCACCCCTCCACTTT. This encodes CASSPLDRAYSPLHF.

The chain recombines TRBV4-3 with TRBJ1-1, with D possibly matching TRBD1 (6 bases). CDR1 and CDR2 (germline): LGHNA, YSLEER. The germline V and J ends were trimmed by 1 base and 4 bases, with 7 bases remaining between them. The CDR3 runs 13 residues. CDR3 bases: TGCGCCAGCAGCCAAGTGGGGGCCACTGAAGCTTTCTTT. Its protein is CASSQVGATEAFF.

This clone was seen once. CDR3 in amino acids: CASSLTASYVDGYTF. CDR3 nucleotide sequence: TGTGCCAGCAGCTTGACAGCTTCCTATGTAGATGGCTACACCTTC. The J gene is TRBJ1-2, the V gene TRBV27, with D perhaps TRBD1 (5 bases). Trimming removed 6 bases from V and 6 bases from J, with 20 bases in between. This CDR3 comprises 15 residues. In germline, CDR1 is MNHEY, CDR2 SMNVEV (reference sequence).

The gene calls are TRBV5-1 and TRBJ2-6, with TRBD1 matching 7 bases. CDR3 length equals 19 residues. CDR1 and CDR2 from the germline V gene are SGHRS and YFSETQ. V trimming: 4 bases; J trimming: 0 bases; junction bases outside the gene matches: 13. CDR3 residues: CASSRQGQPYSSGANVLTF. The CDR3 region has the DNA TGCGCCAGCAGCCGCCAGGGACAGCCCTATTCCTCTGGGGCCAACGTCCTGACTTTC.

This chain joins TRBV6-4 and TRBJ1-2, with D possibly TRBD1 on 5 matching bases. V was pared by 3 bases and J by 4 bases, with 12 bases between. Germline loops: CDR1 MRHNA, CDR2 SNTAGT. This CDR3 is 14 amino acids long. The CDR3 nucleotides are TGTGCCAGCAGTGAAGGGGATGGAACCTATGGCTACACCTTC. This codes for CASSEGDGTYGYTF.

The CDR3, as DNA: TGCGCCAGCAGCGGAACCTTGGGCGGGCCTGAAGCTTTCTTT. Translating it yields CASSGTLGGPEAFF. The chain is built from TRBV5-1 and TRBJ1-1, with D hard to call. Germline CDR1 is SGHRS and CDR2 is YFSETQ. The CDR3 is 14 residues long. Between the trimmed V and J ends, which lost 4 bases and 6 bases, there was a span of 16 bases.

This rearrangement joins TRBV6-2 or TRBV6-3 to TRBJ2-5; D remains ambiguous. Germline CDR1 is MNHEY and CDR2 is SVGEGT. The V end lost 7 bases, the J end lost 3 bases, and 9 bases lay between the germline ends. This CDR3 comprises 12 residues. Here the CDR3 reads CASNPREETQYF. The CDR3 nucleotides read TGTGCCAGCAACCCACGGGAAGAGACCCAGTACTTC.

The chain is built from TRBV18 and TRBJ1-5; tentatively, D is TRBD1 (6 bases). From germline, CDR1 is KGHSH and CDR2 LQKENI. CDR3 length equals 15 residues. V lost 2 bases, J lost 0 bases, and 8 bases lay in between. CDR3 region: CASSPRTDSNQPQHF. In nucleotides, the CDR3 is TGTGCCAGCTCACCAAGGACAGATAGCAATCAGCCCCAGCATTTT.

V and J are TRBV6-2 or TRBV6-3 and TRBJ2-1, with TRBD2 matching over 13 bases. The J segment lost 7 bases and the V segment lost 4 bases, leaving 10 bases of the junction unmatched. Germline CDR1 reads MNHEY; CDR2 reads SVGEGT. The CDR3 length is 17 residues. CDR3 in DNA: TGTGCCAGCAGTTTTAGACTAGCGGGAGGATCGGGGAATGAGCAGTTCTTC. It yields the protein CASSFRLAGGSGNEQFF.

This chain links TRBV5-4 with TRBJ2-3, with 13 bases identical to TRBD2. The CDR3 extends over 15 amino acids. Trimming at V came to 2 bases and at J to 8 bases, leaving 5 bases not matched to a gene. The V gene's germline CDR1 is SGHNT and CDR2 YYREEE (reference sequence). Here the CDR3 reads CASSLGGLAGVTQYF. In DNA, the CDR3 is TGTGCCAGCAGCTTAGGAGGACTAGCGGGGGTTACGCAGTATTTT.

The V call is TRBV6-5, the J call TRBJ2-1, with D hard to call. The germline V gene encodes CDR1 MNHEY and CDR2 SVGAGI. The CDR3 sequence is 13 residues long. V shed 4 bases and J shed 5 bases, with 9 bases lying between them. The CDR3 nucleotides are TGTGCCAGCAGTTCCTCTATAAACAATGAGCAGTTCTTC. Protein sequence: CASSSSINNEQFF.

This clone was seen a handful of times. The rearrangement joins TRBV4-3 to TRBJ2-3, with D perhaps matching TRBD2 (5 bases). The V end was cut by 0 bases, the J end by 1 base, with 8 bases between. There are 15 residues in the CDR3. Germline V gene lookup returns CDR1 LGHNA and CDR2 YSLEER. Here the CDR3 DNA reads TGCGCCAGCAGCCAAGATCAGAGGGGCACAGATACGCAGTATTTT. This codes for CASSQDQRGTDTQYF.

The V gene is TRBV2, the J gene TRBJ2-3, with TRBD2 matching 11 bases. V dropped 1 base and J dropped 2; count of bases not matched to a gene: 14. This CDR3 has 20 residues. CDR1 and CDR2 (germline): SNHLY, FYNNEI. CDR3 DNA: TGTGCCAGCAGTGAAGTCAACCTAGCGGGGGGTATCTTAGACACAGATACGCAGTATTTT. Its protein product is CASSEVNLAGGILDTDTQYF.

The chain joins TRBV5-4 to TRBJ1-2; 8 positions agree with TRBD1. The CDR3 length is 14 residues. Germline trimming cut 6 bases from V and 3 bases from J; bases unmatched to any gene: 7. CDR1 and CDR2 from the germline V gene are SGHNT and YYREEE (reference sequence). The CDR3 loop is CASTQDRDYYGYTF. The CDR3, as DNA: TGTGCCAGCACCCAGGACAGGGACTACTATGGCTACACCTTC.

This sequence joins TRBV28 and TRBJ1-5; maybe TRBD1 (6 bases). The V gene's germline CDR1 is MDHEN and CDR2 SYDVKM. Trimming stripped 1 base from V and 9 bases from J, with 7 bases between. The CDR3 is 12 amino acids. CDR3 loop: CASSLFRGPQHF. CDR3 nucleotides: TGTGCCAGCAGTTTATTCAGGGGGCCCCAGCATTTT.

In this sample, this clone turned up once. V and J are TRBV15 and TRBJ2-4, with D hard to call. Germline assignment: CDR1 LNHNV and CDR2 YYDKDF (reference sequence). The V and J ends lost 5 bases and 0 bases respectively, with 2 bases between them. The CDR3 sequence is 12 residues long. In DNA, the CDR3 is TGTGCCACCAGCCTAGCCAAAAACATTCAGTACTTC. It translates to CATSLAKNIQYF.

V and J are TRBV18 and TRBJ2-3; 9 bases agree with TRBD1. After removal of 5 bases from V and 4 bases from J, the junction contained 7 bases not matched to a gene. There are 15 residues in the CDR3. Germline V gene lookup returns CDR1 KGHSH and CDR2 LQKENI. CDR3 loop: CASSIQGAPADTQYF. For the CDR3, the DNA is TGTGCCAGCTCAATACAGGGGGCGCCTGCAGATACGCAGTATTTT.

This clone was seen just once. This chain joins TRBV27 and TRBJ2-1; weak D call: TRBD2 (6 bases). The CDR3 has 17 amino acids. CDR1 is MNHEY, CDR2 SMNVEV, per germline (reference sequence). Trimming removed 6 bases at V and 0 bases at J, with 18 bases between. CDR3 coding DNA: TGTGCCAGCAGCCCCTTTAGATTGGGGGGCTCCTACAATGAGCAGTTCTTC. It specifies CASSPFRLGGSYNEQFF.

The J gene is TRBJ1-1, the V gene TRBV19, with a possible D match to TRBD1 (6 bases). CDR3 length: 13 residues. Per germline, CDR1 LNHDA and CDR2 SQIVND (reference sequence). V lost 7 bases, J lost 1 base, and 10 bases lay in between. The CDR3 spells CASNSTGNTEAFF. The CDR3 nucleotides are TGTGCCAGTAATTCGACAGGGAACACTGAAGCTTTCTTT.

This rearrangement joins TRBV28 to TRBJ2-4; 8 positions agree with TRBD1. The CDR3 runs to 17 residues. Germline loops: CDR1 MDHEN, CDR2 SYDVKM. V lost 3 bases to trimming and J lost 1 base; unmatched junction nucleotides: 8. CDR3 coding DNA: TGTGCCAGCAGTTTGCCTCAGGGGGCGGGCGCCAAAAACATTCAGTACTTC. Protein: CASSLPQGAGAKNIQYF.

This chain connects TRBV6-5 to TRBJ1-3; TRBD1 might be the D (5 bases). Germline V gives CDR1 MNHEY, CDR2 SVGAGI. The CDR3 is made up of 16 amino acids. V shed 4 bases and J shed 4 bases, with 17 bases lying between them. The DNA of the CDR3 is TGTGCCAGCAGTTCCACCCCACCAGGGTGGGGAAACACCATATATTTT. Encoded protein: CASSSTPPGWGNTIYF.

The J gene is TRBJ2-3, the V gene TRBV29-1, with a possible D match to TRBD2 (6 bases). Trimming took 8 bases from V and 4 from J, leaving 25 bases between them. CDR3 length: 16 residues. Germline values: CDR1 SQVTM, CDR2 ANQGSEA. In nucleotides, the CDR3 is TGCAGCTTTTCCCAGGTCGCAGGGAGGATTGCAGATACGCAGTATTTT. It encodes CSFSQVAGRIADTQYF.

The chain has TRBV11-2 and TRBJ1-1; no definite D call. The germline CDR1 and CDR2 sequences are SGHAT and FQNNGV. The CDR3 loop spans 14 amino acids. V was clipped by 0 bases and J by 4 bases, with 9 bases between them. In nucleotides, the CDR3 is TGTGCCAGCAGCTTAGACATGGCAAGCACTGAAGCTTTCTTT. Amino acids: CASSLDMASTEAFF.

The chain links TRBV10-3 to TRBJ1-5, with 8 bases identical to TRBD1. Germline lookup yields CDR1 ENHRY and CDR2 SYGVKD. Unmatched junction bases numbered 11, after V lost 6 bases and J lost 7 bases. The CDR3 consists of 15 residues. The CDR3 protein is CAIRKTGEASQPQHF. The CDR3 DNA follows: TGTGCCATCAGAAAGACAGGGGAAGCTTCCCAGCCCCAGCATTTT.

The V call is TRBV9, the J call TRBJ2-1; D may be TRBD2 (6 bases). V lost 4 bases and J lost 0, with 14 bases in between. The length of the CDR3 is 16 residues. Germline V gene data show CDR1 as SGDLS and CDR2 as YYNGEE. CDR3 sequence (DNA): TGTGCCAGCAGCCTCCTAGCGCAGAGCTCCTACAATGAGCAGTTCTTC. It encodes CASSLLAQSSYNEQFF.

The chain is built from TRBV7-6 and TRBJ2-7; 9 nucleotides agree with TRBD1. This CDR3 has 18 amino acids. Germline assignment: CDR1 SGHVS and CDR2 FNYEAQ. After removal of 0 bases from V and 2 bases from J, the junction contained 11 bases not matched to a gene. CDR3 sequence reads: CASSLAVAGQGLAYEQYF. The CDR3 DNA is TGTGCCAGCAGCTTAGCTGTCGCAGGACAGGGGCTAGCCTACGAGCAGTACTTC. Supplemented by reference TRBV7-6 and TRBJ2-7, the full variable domain reads GAGVSQSPRYKVTKRGQDVALRCDPISGHVSLYWYRQALGQGPEFLTYFNYEAQQDKSGLPNDRFSAERPEGSISTLTIQRTEQRDSAMYRCASSLAVAGQGLAYEQYFGPGTRLTVT.

Written as DNA, the CDR3 is TGTGCCAGCAGTCCCCTCCAGGGGGCAAGACACACTGAAGCTTTCTTT. Protein product: CASSPLQGARHTEAFF. This sequence joins TRBV28 and TRBJ1-1; 8 bases map to TRBD1. Germline V gives CDR1 MDHEN, CDR2 SYDVKM. V lost 5 bases and J lost 3; bases outside the gene matches: 11. There are 16 residues in the CDR3.

This chain uses TRBV28 with TRBJ2-1, with TRBD2 identical over 9 bases. The J segment lost 7 bases and the V segment lost 5 bases, leaving 12 bases of the junction unmatched. The CDR3 loop spans 16 amino acids. CDR1 and CDR2 (germline): MDHEN, SYDVKM. In nucleotides, the CDR3 is TGTGCCAGCAGTCTCCCCTTAGCGGGAGTTCAAAATGAGCAGTTCTTC. Translation gives CASSLPLAGVQNEQFF.

The chain couples TRBV15 to TRBJ1-2, with 9 positions matching TRBD1. In germline, CDR1 is LNHNV, CDR2 YYDKDF (reference sequence). This CDR3 has 14 amino acids. V trimming: 3 bases; J trimming: 3 bases; junction bases outside the gene matches: 2. CDR3: CATSRGDRDYGYTF. Here the CDR3 DNA reads TGTGCCACCAGCAGGGGGGACAGGGACTATGGCTACACCTTC.

The chain recombines TRBV19 with TRBJ2-3, with 7 nucleotides matching TRBD1. Trimming at V came to 4 bases and at J to 2 bases, leaving 3 bases not matched to a gene. Germline values: CDR1 LNHDA, CDR2 SQIVND (reference sequence). The CDR3 extends over 14 amino acids. Written as DNA, the CDR3 is TGTGCCAGTAGTACAGGACAGGCCACAGATACGCAGTATTTT. It encodes CASSTGQATDTQYF.